The subject of this entry is one TCR beta chain. These data originate in a study of blood T cell repertoires in COVID-19. As for the study in general: Material from acute and convalescent COVID-19 was sourced from the United States, Italy and Spain. PBMCs, B-cell-depleted T cells, or T cells were the source of the cDNA or gDNA that made up the material.

Original handling: How many nucleated cells were present was estimated from reference gene primer amplification. Measured with immunoSEQ multiplex PCR; TCRdb has only the in-frame clones, and not every one. V and J calls and clone size are given by that table; D and trimming were obtained from the DNA. The table has around 250,000 clones, roughly nine tenths seen once. The CDR3 consists of 14 residues. The germline V gene has CDR1 MNHNY and CDR2 SVGAGI (reference sequence). The junction had 0 bases not matched to a gene; V was cut back by 2 bases and J by 3 bases. Material: peripheral blood. This chain links TRBV6-6 with TRBJ1-1; 10 bases map to TRBD1. The TCR was taken from a man between 40 and 49 years old with active or convalescent COVID-19. CDR3 loop: CASSYDRGHTEAFF. The CDR3, as DNA: TGTGCCAGCAGTTACGACAGGGGGCACACTGAAGCTTTCTTT.